This TCR beta chain was identified during a study of shared clonotypes between healthy human individuals. Study overall: CD8 memory received one plate per donor, CD8 naive two, CD4 memory three and CD4 naive three.

Naive CD8 cells were CD45RO-negative, positively selected for CCR7, excluding terminally differentiated effector memory CD45RA+ cells. Trimming pared 0 bases from V and 4 bases from J, leaving 10 bases between. This CDR3 contains 14 residues. Germline CDR1 reads MNHEY; CDR2 reads SMNVEV (reference sequence). Comment on this clone: Its antigen remains unknown.

Study-wide results and caveats: Only blood samples were collected, and tissue repertoires likely differ.

The assay ran at deep level. Each subset's genomic DNA was split evenly across several immunoSEQ plates. The data were produced by immunoSEQ multiplex PCR, yet TCRdb's version contains in-frame clones alone and is incomplete. The data hold hundreds of thousands of clones, with about 95% observed a single time. The chain recombines TRBV27 with TRBJ2-7, with D hard to call. The sequence came from a young woman in good health. Source material: naive CD8+ T cells sorted from blood. CDR3 in amino acids: CASSLSVDGYEQYF. As DNA, the CDR3 is TGTGCCAGCAGTTTATCCGTGGACGGATACGAGCAGTACTTC.